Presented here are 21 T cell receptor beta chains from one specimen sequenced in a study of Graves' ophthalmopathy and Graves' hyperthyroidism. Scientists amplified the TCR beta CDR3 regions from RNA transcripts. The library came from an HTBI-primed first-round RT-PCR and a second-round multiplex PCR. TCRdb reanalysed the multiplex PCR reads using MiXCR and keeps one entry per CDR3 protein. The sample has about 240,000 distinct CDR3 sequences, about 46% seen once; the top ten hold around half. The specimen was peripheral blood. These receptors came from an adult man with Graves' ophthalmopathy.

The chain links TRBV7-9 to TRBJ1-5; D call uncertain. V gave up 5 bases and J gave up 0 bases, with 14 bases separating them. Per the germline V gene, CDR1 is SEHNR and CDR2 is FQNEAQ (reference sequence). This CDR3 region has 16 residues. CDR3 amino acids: CASSRGPYYSNQPQHF. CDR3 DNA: TGTGCCAGCAGCCGAGGACCCTATTATAGCAATCAGCCCCAGCATTTT.

The CDR3 reads CAIRGTGGNQPQHF. The CDR3 bases are TGTGCCATCAGAGGGACAGGGGGCAATCAGCCCCAGCATTTT. This chain uses TRBV10-3 with TRBJ1-5; 10 nucleotides align to TRBD1. Trimming cost V 6 bases and J 2 bases; bases outside gene matches: 1. Germline CDR1 reads ENHRY; CDR2 reads SYGVKD. The CDR3 runs 14 residues.

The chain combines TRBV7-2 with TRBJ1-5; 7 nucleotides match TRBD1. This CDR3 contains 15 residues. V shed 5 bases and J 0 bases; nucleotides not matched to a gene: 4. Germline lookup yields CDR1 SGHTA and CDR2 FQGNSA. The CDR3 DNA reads TGTGCCAGCAGCCCGGGACAGCTTAGCAATCAGCCCCAGCATTTT. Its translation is CASSPGQLSNQPQHF.

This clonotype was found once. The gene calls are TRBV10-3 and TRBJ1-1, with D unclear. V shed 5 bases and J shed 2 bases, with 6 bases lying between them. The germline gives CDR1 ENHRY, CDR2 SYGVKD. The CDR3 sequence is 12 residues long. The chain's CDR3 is CAISPTNTEAFF. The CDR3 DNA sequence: TGTGCCATCAGTCCGACCAACACTGAAGCTTTCTTT.

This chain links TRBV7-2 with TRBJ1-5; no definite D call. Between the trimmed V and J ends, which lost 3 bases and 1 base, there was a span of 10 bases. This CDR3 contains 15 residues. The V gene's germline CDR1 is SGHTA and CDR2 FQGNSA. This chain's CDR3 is CASSLVGSSNQPQHF. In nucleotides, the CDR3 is TGTGCCAGCAGCTTGGTTGGGTCGAGCAATCAGCCCCAGCATTTT.

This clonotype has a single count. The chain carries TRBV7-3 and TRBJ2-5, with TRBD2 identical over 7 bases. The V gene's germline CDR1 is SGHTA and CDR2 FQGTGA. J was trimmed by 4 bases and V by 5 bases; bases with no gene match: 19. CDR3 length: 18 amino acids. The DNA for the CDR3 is TGTGCCAGCAGCCTGCCGGGTGCTAGCGGAGGTCTGGGAGAGACCCAGTACTTC. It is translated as CASSLPGASGGLGETQYF.

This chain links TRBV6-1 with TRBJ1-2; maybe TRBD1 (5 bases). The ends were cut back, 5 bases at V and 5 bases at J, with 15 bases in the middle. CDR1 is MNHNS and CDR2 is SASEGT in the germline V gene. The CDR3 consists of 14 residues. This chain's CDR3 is CASSPSGRGYGYTF. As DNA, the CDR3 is TGTGCCAGCAGTCCTAGCGGGAGGGGATATGGCTACACCTTC.

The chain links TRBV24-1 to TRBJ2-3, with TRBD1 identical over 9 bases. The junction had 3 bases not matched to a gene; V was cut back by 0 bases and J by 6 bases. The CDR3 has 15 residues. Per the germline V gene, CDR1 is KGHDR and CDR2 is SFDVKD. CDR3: CATSDLHRGLDTQYF. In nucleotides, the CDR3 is TGTGCCACCAGTGATTTGCACAGGGGGCTTGATACGCAGTATTTT.

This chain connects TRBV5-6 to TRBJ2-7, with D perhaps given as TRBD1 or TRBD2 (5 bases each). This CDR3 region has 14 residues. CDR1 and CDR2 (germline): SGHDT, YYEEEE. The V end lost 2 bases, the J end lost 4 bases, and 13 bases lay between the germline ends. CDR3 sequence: CASSLSGAGYEQYF. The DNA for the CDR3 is TGTGCCAGCAGCTTATCCGGGGCAGGGTACGAGCAGTACTTC.

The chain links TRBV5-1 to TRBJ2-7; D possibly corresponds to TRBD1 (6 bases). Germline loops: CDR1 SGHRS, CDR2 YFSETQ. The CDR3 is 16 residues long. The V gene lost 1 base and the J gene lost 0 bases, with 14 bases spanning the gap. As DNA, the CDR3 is TGCGCCAGCAGCTTGTGGACAGCCCCCAGCTCCTACGAGCAGTACTTC. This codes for CASSLWTAPSSYEQYF.

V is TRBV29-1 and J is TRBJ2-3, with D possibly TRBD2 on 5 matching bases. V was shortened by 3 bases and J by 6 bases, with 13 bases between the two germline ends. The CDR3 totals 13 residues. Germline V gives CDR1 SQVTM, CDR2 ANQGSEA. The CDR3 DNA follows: TGCAGCGTTGAGGGGAAGGAGGCGGATACGCAGTATTTT. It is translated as CSVEGKEADTQYF.

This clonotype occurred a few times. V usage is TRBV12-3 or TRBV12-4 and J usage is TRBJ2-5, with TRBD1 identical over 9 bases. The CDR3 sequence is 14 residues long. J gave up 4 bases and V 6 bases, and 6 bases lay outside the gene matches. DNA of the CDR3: TGTGCCAGCAGCGACAGGGGGATGAGAGAGACCCAGTACTTC. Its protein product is CASSDRGMRETQYF.

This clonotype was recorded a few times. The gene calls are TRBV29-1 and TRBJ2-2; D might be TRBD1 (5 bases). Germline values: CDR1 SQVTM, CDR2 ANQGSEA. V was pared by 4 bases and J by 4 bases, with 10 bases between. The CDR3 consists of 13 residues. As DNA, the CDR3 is TGCAGCGTTGTCCCGACAGCCACCGGGGAGCTGTTTTTT. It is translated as CSVVPTATGELFF.

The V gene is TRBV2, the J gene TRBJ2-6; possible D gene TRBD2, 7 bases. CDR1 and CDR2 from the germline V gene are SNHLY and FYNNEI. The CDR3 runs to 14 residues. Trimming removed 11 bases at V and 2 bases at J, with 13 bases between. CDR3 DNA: TGTGCCCGTGGGGGGGGCACTGGGGCCAACGTCCTGACTTTC. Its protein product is CARGGGTGANVLTF. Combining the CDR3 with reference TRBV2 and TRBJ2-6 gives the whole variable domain EPEVTQTPSHQVTQMGQEVILRCVPISNHLYFYWYRQILGQKVEFLVSFYNNEISEKSEIFDDQFSVERPDGSNFTLKIRSTKLEDSAMYFCARGGGTGANVLTFGAGSRLTVL.

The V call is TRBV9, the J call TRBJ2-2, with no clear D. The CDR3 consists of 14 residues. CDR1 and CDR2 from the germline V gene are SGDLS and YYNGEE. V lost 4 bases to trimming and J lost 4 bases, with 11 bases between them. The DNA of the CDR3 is TGTGCCAGCAGCTCGCAGCTGGTCACCGGGGAGCTGTTTTTT. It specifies CASSSQLVTGELFF.

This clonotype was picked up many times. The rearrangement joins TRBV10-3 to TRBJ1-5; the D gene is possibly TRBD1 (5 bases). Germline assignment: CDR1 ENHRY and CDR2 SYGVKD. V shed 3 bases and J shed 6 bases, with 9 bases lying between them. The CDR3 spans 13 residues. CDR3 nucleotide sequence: TGTGCCATCAGTGACAGGGAAGGTCAGCCCCAGCATTTT. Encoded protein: CAISDREGQPQHF.

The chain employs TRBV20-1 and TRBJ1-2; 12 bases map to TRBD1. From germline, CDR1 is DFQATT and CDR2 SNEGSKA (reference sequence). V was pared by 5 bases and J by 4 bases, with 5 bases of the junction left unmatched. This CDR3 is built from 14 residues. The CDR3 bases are TGCAGTGCTTCAGGGACAGGGGGCGGCTATGGCTACACCTTC. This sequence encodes CSASGTGGGYGYTF.

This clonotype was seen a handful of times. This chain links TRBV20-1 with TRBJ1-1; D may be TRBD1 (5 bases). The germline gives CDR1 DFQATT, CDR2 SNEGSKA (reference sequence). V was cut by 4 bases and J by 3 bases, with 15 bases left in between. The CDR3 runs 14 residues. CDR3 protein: CSATAFDSYTEAFF. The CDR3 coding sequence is TGCAGTGCTACAGCCTTTGACAGTTACACTGAAGCTTTCTTT.

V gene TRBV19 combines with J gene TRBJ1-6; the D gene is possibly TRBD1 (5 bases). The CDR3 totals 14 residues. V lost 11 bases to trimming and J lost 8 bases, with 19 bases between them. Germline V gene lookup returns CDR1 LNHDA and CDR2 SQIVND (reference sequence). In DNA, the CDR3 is TGTGCCTGGCAGACCGGGACCGAGTATTCACCCCTCCACTTT. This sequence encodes CAWQTGTEYSPLHF.

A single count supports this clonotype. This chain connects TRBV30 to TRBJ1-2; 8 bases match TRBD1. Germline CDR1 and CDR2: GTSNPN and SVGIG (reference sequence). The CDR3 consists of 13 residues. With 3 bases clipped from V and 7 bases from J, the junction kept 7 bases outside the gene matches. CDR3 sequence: CAWRDRGGSGYTF. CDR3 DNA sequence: TGTGCCTGGAGAGACAGGGGAGGAAGTGGCTACACCTTC.

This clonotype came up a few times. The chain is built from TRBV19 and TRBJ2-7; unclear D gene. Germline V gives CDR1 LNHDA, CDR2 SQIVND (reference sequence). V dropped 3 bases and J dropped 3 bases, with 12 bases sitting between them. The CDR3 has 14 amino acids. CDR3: CASSIVSGLYEQYF. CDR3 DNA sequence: TGTGCCAGTAGTATTGTAAGTGGCCTCTACGAGCAGTACTTC.